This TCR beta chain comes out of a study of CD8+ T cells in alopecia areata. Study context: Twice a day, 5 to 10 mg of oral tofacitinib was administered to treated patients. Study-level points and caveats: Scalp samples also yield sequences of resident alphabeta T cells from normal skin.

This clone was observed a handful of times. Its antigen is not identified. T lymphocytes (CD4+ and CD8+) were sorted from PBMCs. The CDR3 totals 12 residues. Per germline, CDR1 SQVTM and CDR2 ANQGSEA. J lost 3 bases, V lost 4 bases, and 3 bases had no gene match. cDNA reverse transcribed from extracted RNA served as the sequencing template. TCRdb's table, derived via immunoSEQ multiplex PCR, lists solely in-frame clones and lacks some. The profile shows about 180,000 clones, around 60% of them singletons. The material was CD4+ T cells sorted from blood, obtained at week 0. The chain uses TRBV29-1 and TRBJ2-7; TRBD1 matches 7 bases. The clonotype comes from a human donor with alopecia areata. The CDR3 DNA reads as TGCAGCGTTGCGGCAGGGGGCTACGAGCAGTACTTC. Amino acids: CSVAAGGYEQYF.